A single T cell receptor beta chain is shown here with its context. These data come from a study of blood T cell repertoires in COVID-19. The method was immunoSEQ multiplex PCR; TCRdb's version includes in-frame clones alone and lacks a portion of them. The table records about 180,000 clones, 75% to 90% of them present only once. This sequence originates from a woman in her sixties or seventies with COVID-19, enrolled during active disease. The sample was peripheral blood.

The CDR3 sequence: CATSEDSANTEAFF. CDR3 DNA sequence: TGTGCCACCAGCGAAGACAGTGCGAACACTGAAGCTTTCTTT. The rearrangement uses TRBV24-1 and TRBJ1-1; D perhaps matches TRBD1 (5 bases). Trimming cost V 7 bases and J 1 base, with 12 bases left between them. Germline V gene lookup returns CDR1 KGHDR and CDR2 SFDVKD. The CDR3 is 14 amino acids.